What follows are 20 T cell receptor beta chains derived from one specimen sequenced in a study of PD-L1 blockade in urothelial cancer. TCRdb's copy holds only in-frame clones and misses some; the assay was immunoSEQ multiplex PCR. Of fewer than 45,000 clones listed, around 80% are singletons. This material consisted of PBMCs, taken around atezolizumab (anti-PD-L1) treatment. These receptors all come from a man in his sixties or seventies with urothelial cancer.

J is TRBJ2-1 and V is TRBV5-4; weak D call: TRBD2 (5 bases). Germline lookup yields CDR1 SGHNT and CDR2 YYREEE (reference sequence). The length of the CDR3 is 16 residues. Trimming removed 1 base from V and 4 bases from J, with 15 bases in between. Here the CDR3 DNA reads TGTGCCAGCAGCTTGTGGAGCGGACTTTATTACAATGAGCAGTTCTTC. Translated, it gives CASSLWSGLYYNEQFF.

The CDR3 DNA reads TGTGCCAGCAGCTTCGGGCAGGGGGCAAGTGAGCAGTTCTTC. Translating it yields CASSFGQGASEQFF. The chain links TRBV7-7 to TRBJ2-1, with TRBD1 matching over 8 bases. The CDR3 runs 14 residues. CDR1 SSHAT and CDR2 FNYEAQ come from the germline V gene (reference sequence). The V gene end was trimmed by 3 bases and the J gene end by 9 bases; junction bases not matched to a gene: 7.

The CDR3 is CASTLTSGSYNEQFF. The CDR3 DNA reads TGTGCCAGCACCCTTACTAGCGGATCCTACAATGAGCAGTTCTTC. This chain connects TRBV7-8 to TRBJ2-1; 8 nucleotides line up with TRBD2. Germline assignment: CDR1 SGHVS and CDR2 FQNEAQ. V was pared by 7 bases and J by 1 base, with 6 bases of the junction left unmatched. The CDR3 length is 15 residues.

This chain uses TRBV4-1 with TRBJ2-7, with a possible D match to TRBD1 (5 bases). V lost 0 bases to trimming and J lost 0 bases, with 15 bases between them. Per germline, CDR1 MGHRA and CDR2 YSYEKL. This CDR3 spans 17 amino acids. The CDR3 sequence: CASSQDGAAASSYEQYF. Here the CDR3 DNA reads TGCGCCAGCAGCCAAGATGGGGCGGCAGCCTCCTCCTACGAGCAGTACTTC.

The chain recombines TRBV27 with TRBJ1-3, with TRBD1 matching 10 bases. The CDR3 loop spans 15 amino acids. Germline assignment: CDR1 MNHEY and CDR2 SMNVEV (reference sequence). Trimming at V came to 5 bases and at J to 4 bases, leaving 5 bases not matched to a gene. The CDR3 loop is CASSDLTGGGNTIYF. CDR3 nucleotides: TGTGCCAGCAGTGACCTGACAGGGGGCGGAAACACCATATATTTT.

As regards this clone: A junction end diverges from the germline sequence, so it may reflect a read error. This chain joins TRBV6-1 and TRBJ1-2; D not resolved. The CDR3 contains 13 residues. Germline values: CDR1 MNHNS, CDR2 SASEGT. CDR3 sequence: CASNEEPSGGYTF. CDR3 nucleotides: TGTGCCAGCAATGAAGAACCGTCGGGGGGCTACACCTTC.

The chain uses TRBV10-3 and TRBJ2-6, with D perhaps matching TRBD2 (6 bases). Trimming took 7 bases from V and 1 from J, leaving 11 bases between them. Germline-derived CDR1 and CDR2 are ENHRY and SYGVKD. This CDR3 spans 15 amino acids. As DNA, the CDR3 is TGTGCCATCAACGGAGGGGAATCTGGGGCCAACGTCCTGACTTTC. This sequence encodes CAINGGESGANVLTF.

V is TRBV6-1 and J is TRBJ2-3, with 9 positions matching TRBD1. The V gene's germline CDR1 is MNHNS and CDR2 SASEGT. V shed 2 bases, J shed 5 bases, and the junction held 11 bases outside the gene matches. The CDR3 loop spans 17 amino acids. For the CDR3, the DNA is TGTGCCAGCAGTGAAACGTGGGGCCGGACAGGGGTAGATACGCAGTATTTT. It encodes CASSETWGRTGVDTQYF.

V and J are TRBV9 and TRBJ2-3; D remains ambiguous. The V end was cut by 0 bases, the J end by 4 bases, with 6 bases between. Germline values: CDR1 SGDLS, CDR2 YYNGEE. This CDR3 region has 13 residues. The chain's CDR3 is CASSVALADTQYF. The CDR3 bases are TGTGCCAGCAGCGTAGCTTTAGCAGATACGCAGTATTTT.

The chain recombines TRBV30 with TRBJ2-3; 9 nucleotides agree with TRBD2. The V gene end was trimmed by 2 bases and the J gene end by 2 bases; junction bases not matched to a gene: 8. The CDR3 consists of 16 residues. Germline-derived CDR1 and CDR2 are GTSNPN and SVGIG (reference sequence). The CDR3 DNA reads TGTGCCTGGAGTTCCTCGACTAGCGGTTTCACAGATACGCAGTATTTT. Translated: CAWSSSTSGFTDTQYF.

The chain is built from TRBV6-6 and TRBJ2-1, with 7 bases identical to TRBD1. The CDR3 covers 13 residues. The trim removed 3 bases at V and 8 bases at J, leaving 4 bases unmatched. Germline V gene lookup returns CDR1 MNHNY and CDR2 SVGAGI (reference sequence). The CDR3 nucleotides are TGTGCCAGCAGTTATCCTCAGGGGGATGAGCAGTTCTTC. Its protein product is CASSYPQGDEQFF.

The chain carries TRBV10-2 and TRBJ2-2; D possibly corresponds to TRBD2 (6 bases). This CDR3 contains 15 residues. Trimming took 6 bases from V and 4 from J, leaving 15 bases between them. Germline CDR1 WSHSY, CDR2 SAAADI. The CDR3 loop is CASRAGGGVTGELFF. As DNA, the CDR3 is TGCGCCAGCAGGGCTGGCGGAGGGGTCACCGGGGAGCTGTTTTTT.

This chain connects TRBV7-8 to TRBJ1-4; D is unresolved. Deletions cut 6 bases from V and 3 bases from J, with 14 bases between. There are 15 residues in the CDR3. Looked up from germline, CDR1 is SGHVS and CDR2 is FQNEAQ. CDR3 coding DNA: TGTGCCAGCAGTACGTTAGCCCTCCCTAATGAAAAACTGTTTTTT. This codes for CASSTLALPNEKLFF. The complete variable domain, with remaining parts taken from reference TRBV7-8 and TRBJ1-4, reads GAGVSQSPRYKVAKRGQDVALRCDPISGHVSLFWYQQALGQGPEFLTYFQNEAQLDKSGLPSDRFFAERPEGSVSTLKIQRTQQEDSAVYLCASSTLALPNEKLFFGSGTQLSVL.

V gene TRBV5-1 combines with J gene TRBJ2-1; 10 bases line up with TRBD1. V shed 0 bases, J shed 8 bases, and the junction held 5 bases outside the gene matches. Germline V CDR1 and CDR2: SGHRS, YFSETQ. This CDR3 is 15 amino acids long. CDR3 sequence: CASSLEGQGRYEQFF. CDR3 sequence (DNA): TGCGCCAGCAGCTTGGAGGGACAGGGGCGCTATGAGCAGTTCTTC.

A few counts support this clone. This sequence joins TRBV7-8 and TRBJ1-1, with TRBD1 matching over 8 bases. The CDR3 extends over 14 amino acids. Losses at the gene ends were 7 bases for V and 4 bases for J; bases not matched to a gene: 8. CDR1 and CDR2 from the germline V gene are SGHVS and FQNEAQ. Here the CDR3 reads CASTGQGLPTEAFF. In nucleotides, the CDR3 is TGTGCCAGCACCGGACAGGGCCTGCCCACTGAAGCTTTCTTT.

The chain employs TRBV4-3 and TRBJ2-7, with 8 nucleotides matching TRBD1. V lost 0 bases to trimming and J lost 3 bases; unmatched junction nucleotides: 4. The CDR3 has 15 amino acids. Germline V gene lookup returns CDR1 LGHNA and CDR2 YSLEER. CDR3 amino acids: CASSQDRGPRYEQYF. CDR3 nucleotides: TGCGCCAGCAGCCAAGACAGGGGGCCCCGCTACGAGCAGTACTTC.

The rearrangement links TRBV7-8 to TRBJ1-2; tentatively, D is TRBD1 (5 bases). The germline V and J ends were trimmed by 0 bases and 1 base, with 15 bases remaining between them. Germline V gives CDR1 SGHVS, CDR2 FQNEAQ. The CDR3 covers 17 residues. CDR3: CASSLASVTGYNYGYTF. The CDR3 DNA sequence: TGTGCCAGCAGCTTAGCGTCGGTTACAGGTTATAACTATGGCTACACCTTC.

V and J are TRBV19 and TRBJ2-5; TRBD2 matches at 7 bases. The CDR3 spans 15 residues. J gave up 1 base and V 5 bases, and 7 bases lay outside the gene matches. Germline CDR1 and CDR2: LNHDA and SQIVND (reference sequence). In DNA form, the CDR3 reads TGTGCCAGTAGTGAACTGGGAGGGGTCCAAGAGACCCAGTACTTC. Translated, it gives CASSELGGVQETQYF.

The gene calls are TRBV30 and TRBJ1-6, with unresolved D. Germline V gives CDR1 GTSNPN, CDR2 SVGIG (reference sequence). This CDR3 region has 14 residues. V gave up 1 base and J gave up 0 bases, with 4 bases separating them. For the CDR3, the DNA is TGTGCCTGGAGTGGGAGCTCCTATAATTCACCCCTCCACTTT. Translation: CAWSGSSYNSPLHF.

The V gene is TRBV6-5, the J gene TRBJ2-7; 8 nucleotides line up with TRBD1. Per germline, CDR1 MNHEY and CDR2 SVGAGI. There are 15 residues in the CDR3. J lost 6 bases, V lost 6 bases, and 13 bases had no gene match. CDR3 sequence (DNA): TGTGCCAGCAGCCGTCCCGACAGGGGTCGTTTCGAGCAGTACTTC. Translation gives CASSRPDRGRFEQYF.